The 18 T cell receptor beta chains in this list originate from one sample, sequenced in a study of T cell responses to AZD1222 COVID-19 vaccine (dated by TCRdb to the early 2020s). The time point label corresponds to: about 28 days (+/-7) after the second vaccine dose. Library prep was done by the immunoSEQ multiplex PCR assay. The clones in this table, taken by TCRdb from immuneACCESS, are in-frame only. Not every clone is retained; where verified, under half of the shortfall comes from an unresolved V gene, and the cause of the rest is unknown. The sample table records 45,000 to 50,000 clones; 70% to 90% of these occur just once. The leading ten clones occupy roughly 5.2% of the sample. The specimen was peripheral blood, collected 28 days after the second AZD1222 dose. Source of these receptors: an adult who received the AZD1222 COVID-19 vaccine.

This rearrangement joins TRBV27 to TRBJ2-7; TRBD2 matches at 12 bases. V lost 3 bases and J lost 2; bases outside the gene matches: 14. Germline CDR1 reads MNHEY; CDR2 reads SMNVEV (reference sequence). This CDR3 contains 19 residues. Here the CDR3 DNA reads TGTGCCAGCAGTTTCCCAAAATCTCCGACTAGCGGGAGTACCTACGAGCAGTACTTC. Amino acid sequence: CASSFPKSPTSGSTYEQYF.

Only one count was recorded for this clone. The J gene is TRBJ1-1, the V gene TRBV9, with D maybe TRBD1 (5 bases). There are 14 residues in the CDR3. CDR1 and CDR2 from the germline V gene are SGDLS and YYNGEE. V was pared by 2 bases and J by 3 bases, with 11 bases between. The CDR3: CASSVTDRYTEAFF. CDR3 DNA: TGTGCCAGCAGCGTCACTGACAGATACACTGAAGCTTTCTTT.

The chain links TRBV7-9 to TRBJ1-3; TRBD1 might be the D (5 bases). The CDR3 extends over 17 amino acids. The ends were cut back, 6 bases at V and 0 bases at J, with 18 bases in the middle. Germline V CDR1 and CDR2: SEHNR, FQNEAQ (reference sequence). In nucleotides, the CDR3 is TGTGCCAGCAGTTCACCGTGGGACCGGAGCTCTGGAAACACCATATATTTT. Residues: CASSSPWDRSSGNTIYF. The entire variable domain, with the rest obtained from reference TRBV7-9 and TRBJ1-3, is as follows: DTGVSQNPRHKITKRGQNVTFRCDPISEHNRLYWYRQTLGQGPEFLTYFQNEAQLEKSRLLSDRFSAERPKGSFSTLEIQRTEQGDSAMYLCASSSPWDRSSGNTIYFGEGSWLTVV.

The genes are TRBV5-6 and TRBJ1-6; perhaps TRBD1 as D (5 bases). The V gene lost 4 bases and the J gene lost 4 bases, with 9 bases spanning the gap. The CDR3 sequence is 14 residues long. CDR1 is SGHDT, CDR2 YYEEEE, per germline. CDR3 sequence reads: CASSVRGYNSPLHF. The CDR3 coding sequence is TGTGCCAGCAGCGTGAGGGGTTATAATTCACCCCTCCACTTT. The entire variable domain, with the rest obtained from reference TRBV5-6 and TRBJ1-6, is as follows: DAGVTQSPTHLIKTRGQQVTLRCSPKSGHDTVSWYQQALGQGPQFIFQYYEEEERQRGNFPDRFSGHQFPNYSSELNVNALLLGDSALYLCASSVRGYNSPLHFGNGTRLTVT.

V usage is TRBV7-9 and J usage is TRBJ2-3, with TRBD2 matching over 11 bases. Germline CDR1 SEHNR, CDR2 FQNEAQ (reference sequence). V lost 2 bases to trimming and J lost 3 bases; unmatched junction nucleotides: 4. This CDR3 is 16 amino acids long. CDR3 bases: TGTGCCAGCAGCTTATTCACTAGCGGGAGTACAGATACGCAGTATTTT. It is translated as CASSLFTSGSTDTQYF.

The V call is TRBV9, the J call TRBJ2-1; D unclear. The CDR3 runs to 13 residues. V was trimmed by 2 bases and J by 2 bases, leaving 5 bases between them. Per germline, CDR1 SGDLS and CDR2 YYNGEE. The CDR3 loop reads CASSVGTYNEQFF. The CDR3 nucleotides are TGTGCCAGCAGCGTCGGAACCTACAATGAGCAGTTCTTC. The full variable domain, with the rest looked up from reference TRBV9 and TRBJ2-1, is DSGVTQTPKHLITATGQRVTLRCSPRSGDLSVYWYQQSLDQGLQFLIQYYNGEERAKGNILERFSAQQFPDLHSELNLSSLELGDSALYFCASSVGTYNEQFFGPGTRLTVL.

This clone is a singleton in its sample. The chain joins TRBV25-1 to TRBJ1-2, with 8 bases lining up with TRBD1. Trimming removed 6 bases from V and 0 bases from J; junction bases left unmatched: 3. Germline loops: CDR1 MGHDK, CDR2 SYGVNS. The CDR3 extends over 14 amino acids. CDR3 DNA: TGTGCCAGCAGCTGGACAGGGCCTAACTATGGCTACACCTTC. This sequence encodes CASSWTGPNYGYTF.

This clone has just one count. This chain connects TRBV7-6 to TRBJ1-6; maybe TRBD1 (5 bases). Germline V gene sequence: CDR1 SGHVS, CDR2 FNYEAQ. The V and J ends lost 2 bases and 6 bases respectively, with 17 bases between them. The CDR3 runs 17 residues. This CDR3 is CASSLTGRGGGNSPLHF. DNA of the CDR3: TGTGCCAGCAGCTTAACCGGGAGGGGTGGTGGTAATTCACCCCTCCACTTT.

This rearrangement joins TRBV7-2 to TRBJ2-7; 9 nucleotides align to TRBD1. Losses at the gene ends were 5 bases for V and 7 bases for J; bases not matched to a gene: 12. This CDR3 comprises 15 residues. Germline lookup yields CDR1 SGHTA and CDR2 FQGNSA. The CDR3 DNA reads TGTGCCAGCAGCGACCCGGGACAGGGCGTGGGTGAGCAGTACTTC. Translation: CASSDPGQGVGEQYF.

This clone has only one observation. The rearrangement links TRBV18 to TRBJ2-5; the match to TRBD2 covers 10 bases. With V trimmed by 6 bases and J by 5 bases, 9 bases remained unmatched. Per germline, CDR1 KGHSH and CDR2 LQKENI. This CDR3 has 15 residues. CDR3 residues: CASSQREGLWETQYF. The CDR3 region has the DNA TGTGCCAGCTCGCAGCGGGAGGGCCTGTGGGAGACCCAGTACTTC. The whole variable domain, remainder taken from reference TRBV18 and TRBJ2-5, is NAGVMQNPRHLVRRRGQEARLRCSPMKGHSHVYWYRQLPEEGLKFMVYLQKENIIDESGMPKERFSAEFPKEGPSILRIQQVVRGDSAAYFCASSQREGLWETQYFGPGTRLLVL.

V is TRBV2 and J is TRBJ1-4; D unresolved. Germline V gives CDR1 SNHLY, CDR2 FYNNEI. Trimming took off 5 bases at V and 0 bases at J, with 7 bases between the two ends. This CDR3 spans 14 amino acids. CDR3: CASSKGTTNEKLFF. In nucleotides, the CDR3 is TGTGCCAGCAGTAAAGGGACAACTAATGAAAAACTGTTTTTT.

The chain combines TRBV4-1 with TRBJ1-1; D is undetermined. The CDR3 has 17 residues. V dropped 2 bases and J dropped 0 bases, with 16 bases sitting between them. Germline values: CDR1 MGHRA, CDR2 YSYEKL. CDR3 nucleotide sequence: TGCGCCAGCAGCCAAAACTCAGGCGTCTTCATGAACACTGAAGCTTTCTTT. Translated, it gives CASSQNSGVFMNTEAFF.

The CDR3 protein is CASSGREGAVYEQYF. The DNA for the CDR3 is TGTGCCAGCAGCGGTCGGGAGGGGGCGGTGTACGAGCAGTACTTC. The genes are TRBV5-8 and TRBJ2-7; a weak D match, TRBD2 (8 bases). The CDR3 sequence is 15 residues long. Germline assignment: CDR1 SGHTS and CDR2 YDEGEE. Trimming stripped 4 bases from V and 4 bases from J, with 18 bases between.

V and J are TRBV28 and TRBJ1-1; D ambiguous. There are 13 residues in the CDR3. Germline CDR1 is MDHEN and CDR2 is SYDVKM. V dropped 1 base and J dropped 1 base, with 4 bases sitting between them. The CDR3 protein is CASSLSGNTEAFF. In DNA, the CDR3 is TGTGCCAGCAGTTTATCTGGGAACACTGAAGCTTTCTTT.

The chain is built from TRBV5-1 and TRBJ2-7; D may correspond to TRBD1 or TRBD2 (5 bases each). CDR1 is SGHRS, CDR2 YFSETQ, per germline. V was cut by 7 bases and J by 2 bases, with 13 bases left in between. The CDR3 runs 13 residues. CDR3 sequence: CASGDAGTYEQYF. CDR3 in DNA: TGCGCCAGCGGGGACGCTGGTACCTACGAGCAGTACTTC.

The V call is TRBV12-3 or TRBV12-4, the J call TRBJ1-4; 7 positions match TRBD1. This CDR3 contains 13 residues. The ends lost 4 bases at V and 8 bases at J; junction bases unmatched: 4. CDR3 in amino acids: CASSSRTGEKLFF. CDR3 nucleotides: TGTGCCAGCAGTTCCCGGACAGGCGAAAAACTGTTTTTT.

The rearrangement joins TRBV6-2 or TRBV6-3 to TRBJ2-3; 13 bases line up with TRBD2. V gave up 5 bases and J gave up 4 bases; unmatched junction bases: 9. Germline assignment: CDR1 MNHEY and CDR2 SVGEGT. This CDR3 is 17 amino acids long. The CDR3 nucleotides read TGTGCCAGCAGTAACCTCGGGACTAGCGGGAAATCAGATACGCAGTATTTT. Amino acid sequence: CASSNLGTSGKSDTQYF.

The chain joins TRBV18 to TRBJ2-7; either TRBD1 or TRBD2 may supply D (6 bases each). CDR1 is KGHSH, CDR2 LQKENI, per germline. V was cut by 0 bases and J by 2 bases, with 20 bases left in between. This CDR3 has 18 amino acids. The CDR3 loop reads CASSPPRLGNREAYEQYF. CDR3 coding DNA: TGTGCCAGCTCACCACCACGACTTGGGAACAGGGAGGCCTACGAGCAGTACTTC.